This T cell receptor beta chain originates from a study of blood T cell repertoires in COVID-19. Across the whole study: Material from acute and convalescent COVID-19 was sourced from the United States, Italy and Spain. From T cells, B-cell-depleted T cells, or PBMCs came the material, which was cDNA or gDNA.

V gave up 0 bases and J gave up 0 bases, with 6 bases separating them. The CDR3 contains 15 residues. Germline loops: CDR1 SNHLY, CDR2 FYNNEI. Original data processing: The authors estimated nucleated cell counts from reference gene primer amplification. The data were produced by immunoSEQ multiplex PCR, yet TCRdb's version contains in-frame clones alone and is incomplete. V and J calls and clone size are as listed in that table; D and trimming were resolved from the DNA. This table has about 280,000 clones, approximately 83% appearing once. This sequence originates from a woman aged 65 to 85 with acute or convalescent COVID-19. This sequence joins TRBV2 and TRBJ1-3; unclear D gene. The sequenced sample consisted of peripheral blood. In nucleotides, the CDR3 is TGTGCCAGCAGTGAAGCCGTTTTCTCTGGAAACACCATATATTTT. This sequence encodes CASSEAVFSGNTIYF.